Below, one T cell receptor (beta chain) is given with its context. The antigen is unknown. The sample originates from a study of cytomegalovirus exposure and HLA in healthy donors. Study summary: Genotyping of roughly 400 donors showed that roughly 83% belonged to the Caucasian-associated ancestry cluster. Study observations and caveats: Later analysis revealed greater clonal expansion in HLA-associated TCR beta chains than in equally common others. In a later analysis, at a false discovery rate of 0.05, approximately 15,000 TCR beta sequences matched HLA alleles. Most TCR beta V segments were productive about 90% or about 30% of the time in an earlier analysis.

Trimming left V 6 bases short and J 3 bases short, with 12 bases between. Germline assignment: CDR1 LGHNT and CDR2 FRNRAP. The CDR3 sequence is 14 residues long. It was with 60 Vbeta and 13 Jbeta primers that the PCR ran. The assay was immunoSEQ multiplex PCR, and TCRdb's table has in-frame clones only and misses some. Of a few hundred thousand clones listed, about 93% are singletons. This clonotype was sampled from a girl aged 2-9 years in good health and CMV-seronegative. V and J are TRBV12-5 and TRBJ1-5, with a weak D call TRBD1 (6 bases). Material: PBMCs. CDR3 residues: CASGRDTLNQPQHF. The CDR3 nucleotides read TGTGCTAGTGGCCGGGACACGCTCAATCAGCCCCAGCATTTT.